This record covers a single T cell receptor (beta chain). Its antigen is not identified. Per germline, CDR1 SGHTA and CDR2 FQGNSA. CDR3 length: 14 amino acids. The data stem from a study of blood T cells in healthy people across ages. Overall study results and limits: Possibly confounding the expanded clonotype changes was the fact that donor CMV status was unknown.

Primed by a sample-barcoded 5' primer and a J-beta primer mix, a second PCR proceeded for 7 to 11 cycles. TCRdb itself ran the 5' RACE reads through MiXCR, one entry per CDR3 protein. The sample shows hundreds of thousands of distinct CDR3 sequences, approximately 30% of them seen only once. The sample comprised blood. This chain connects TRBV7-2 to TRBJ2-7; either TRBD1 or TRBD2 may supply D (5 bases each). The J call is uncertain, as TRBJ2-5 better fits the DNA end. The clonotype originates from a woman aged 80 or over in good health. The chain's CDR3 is CASSFTGQSETQYF. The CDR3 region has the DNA TGTGCCAGCAGCTTTACGGGGCAGTCAGAGACCCAGTACTTC.